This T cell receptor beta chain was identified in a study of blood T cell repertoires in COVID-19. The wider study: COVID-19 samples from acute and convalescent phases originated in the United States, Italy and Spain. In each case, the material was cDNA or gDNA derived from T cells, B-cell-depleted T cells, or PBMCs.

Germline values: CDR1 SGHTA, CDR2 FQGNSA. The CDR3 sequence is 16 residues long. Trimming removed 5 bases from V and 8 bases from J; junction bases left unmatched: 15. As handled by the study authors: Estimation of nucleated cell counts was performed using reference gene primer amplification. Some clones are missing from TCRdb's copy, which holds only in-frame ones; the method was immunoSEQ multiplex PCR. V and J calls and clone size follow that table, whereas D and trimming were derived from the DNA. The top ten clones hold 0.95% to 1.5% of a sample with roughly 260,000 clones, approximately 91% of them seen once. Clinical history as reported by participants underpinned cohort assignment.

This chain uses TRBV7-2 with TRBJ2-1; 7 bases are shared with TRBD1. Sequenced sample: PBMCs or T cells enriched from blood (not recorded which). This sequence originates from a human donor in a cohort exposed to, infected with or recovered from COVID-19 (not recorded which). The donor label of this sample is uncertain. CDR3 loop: CASSPGGRLAAHEQFF. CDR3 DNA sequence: TGTGCCAGCAGCCCAGGGGGTCGGCTAGCCGCGCATGAGCAGTTCTTC.